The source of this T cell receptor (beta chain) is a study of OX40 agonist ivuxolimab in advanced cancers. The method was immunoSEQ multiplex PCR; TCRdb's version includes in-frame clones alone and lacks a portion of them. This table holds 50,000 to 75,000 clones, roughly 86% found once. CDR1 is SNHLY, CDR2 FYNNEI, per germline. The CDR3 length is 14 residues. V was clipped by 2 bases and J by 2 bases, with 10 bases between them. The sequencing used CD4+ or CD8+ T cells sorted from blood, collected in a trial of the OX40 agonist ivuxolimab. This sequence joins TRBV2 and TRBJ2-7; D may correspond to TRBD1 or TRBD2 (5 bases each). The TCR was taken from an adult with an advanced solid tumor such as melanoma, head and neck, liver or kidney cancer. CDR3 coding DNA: TGTGCCAGCAGTGAACAGGGAGAAACCTACGAGCAGTACTTC. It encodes CASSEQGETYEQYF. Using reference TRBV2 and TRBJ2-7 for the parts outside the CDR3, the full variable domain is EPEVTQTPSHQVTQMGQEVILRCVPISNHLYFYWYRQILGQKVEFLVSFYNNEISEKSEIFDDQFSVERPDGSNFTLKIRSTKLEDSAMYFCASSEQGETYEQYFGPGTRLTVT.